This TCR beta chain comes out of a study of CD8 T cells in ankylosing spondylitis. The study, taken as a whole, reports: Seemingly characteristic of ankylosing spondylitis blood was a TCR beta motif consisting of about 8 highly homologous variants. Within matched ankylosing spondylitis synovial fluid, disease-linked clones were reportedly significantly enriched.

As to this clonotype: Antigen unknown.

TCRdb reprocessed the 5' RACE reads via MiXCR and lists one record per CDR3 protein. The table shows hundreds of thousands of distinct CDR3 sequences, with approximately 20% occurring only once. V was cut by 3 bases and J by 0 bases, with 15 bases left in between. Germline loops: CDR1 MDHEN, CDR2 SYDVKM. The CDR3 covers 17 residues. The genes are TRBV28 and TRBJ2-1; tentatively, D is TRBD1 or TRBD2 (5 bases each). The clonotype originates from a male donor with ankylosing spondylitis. Sequenced material: blood, either unsorted or a sorted T cell fraction (not recorded which). CDR3 protein: CASSFRFGDLSYNEQFF. CDR3 nucleotides: TGTGCCAGCAGTTTCCGGTTCGGGGACCTCTCCTACAATGAGCAGTTCTTC.